The 11 T cell receptor beta chains given below trace back to one sample, sequenced in a study of technical replicates of blood from a handful of donors. Sequenced by immunoSEQ multiplex PCR; TCRdb stores in-frame clones only, minus some. The sample shows tens of thousands of clones, 88% of them seen only once. Specimen: PBMCs. The source is a human donor in good health. Some clones in this sample may be carry-over from other donors' samples.

The V and J genes are TRBV7-7 and TRBJ2-2, with 7 bases identical to TRBD1. The germline V gene encodes CDR1 SSHAT and CDR2 FNYEAQ (reference sequence). V trimming: 5 bases; J trimming: 3 bases; junction bases outside the gene matches: 6. The CDR3 runs to 15 residues. The CDR3 DNA follows: TGTGCCAGCAGCCAAAAGGGGGCGCACACCGGGGAGCTGTTTTTT. Its translation is CASSQKGAHTGELFF.

The rearrangement joins TRBV18 to TRBJ2-5; 12 bases agree with TRBD1. J was trimmed by 4 bases and V by 4 bases; bases with no gene match: 1. The CDR3 has 14 residues. CDR1 and CDR2 from the germline V gene are KGHSH and LQKENI. CDR3 in DNA: TGTGCCAGCTCACGGGACAGGGGGCGAGAGACCCAGTACTTC. Translating gives CASSRDRGRETQYF.

The J gene is TRBJ2-5, the V gene TRBV18, with D perhaps TRBD1 (6 bases). V lost 3 bases and J lost 2, with 7 bases in between. The CDR3 totals 13 residues. In germline, CDR1 is KGHSH, CDR2 LQKENI. CDR3 nucleotide sequence: TGTGCCAGCTCACCCGGACAGCAAGAGACCCAGTACTTC. This encodes CASSPGQQETQYF. Full variable domain (missing parts from reference TRBV18 and TRBJ2-5): NAGVMQNPRHLVRRRGQEARLRCSPMKGHSHVYWYRQLPEEGLKFMVYLQKENIIDESGMPKERFSAEFPKEGPSILRIQQVVRGDSAAYFCASSPGQQETQYFGPGTRLLVL.

This chain uses TRBV5-5 with TRBJ2-1, with TRBD2 as a possible D gene (5 bases). Trimming took off 5 bases at V and 0 bases at J, with 15 bases between the two ends. Germline assignment: CDR1 SGHKS and CDR2 YYEKEE (reference sequence). The CDR3 is made up of 16 amino acids. CDR3: CASSSRKRDSYNEQFF. The CDR3 DNA reads TGTGCCAGCAGTTCACGGAAACGGGACTCCTACAATGAGCAGTTCTTC. The complete variable domain, with remaining parts taken from reference TRBV5-5 and TRBJ2-1, reads DAGVTQSPTHLIKTRGQQVTLRCSPISGHKSVSWYQQVLGQGPQFIFQYYEKEERGRGNFPDRFSARQFPNYSSELNVNALLLGDSALYLCASSSRKRDSYNEQFFGPGTRLTVL.

This sequence joins TRBV6-5 and TRBJ1-1; possibly TRBD1 for D (6 bases). Germline V CDR1 and CDR2: MNHEY, SVGAGI. The V gene lost 4 bases and the J gene lost 5 bases, with 14 bases spanning the gap. The CDR3 spans 14 residues. In nucleotides, the CDR3 is TGTGCCAGCAGTTCCCCCCGAGGGGGAACTGAAGCTTTCTTT. It codes for CASSSPRGGTEAFF.

The chain combines TRBV6-5 with TRBJ2-7; D is possibly TRBD1 (6 bases). V was clipped by 6 bases and J by 0 bases, with 12 bases between them. This CDR3 is built from 14 residues. Germline CDR1 reads MNHEY; CDR2 reads SVGAGI. CDR3 DNA: TGTGCCAGCAGGAAGTACAGGGACTCCTACGAGCAGTACTTC. This encodes CASRKYRDSYEQYF.

J is TRBJ2-3 and V is TRBV11-1; 8 nucleotides line up with TRBD1. Unmatched junction bases numbered 6, after V lost 5 bases and J lost 2 bases. The CDR3 has 15 residues. Germline CDR1 and CDR2: SGHAT and FQDESV (reference sequence). The CDR3 coding sequence is TGTGCCAGCAGCGTCAGGACAGGGACCACAGATACGCAGTATTTT. It is translated as CASSVRTGTTDTQYF.

This clone was found a few times. This rearrangement joins TRBV2 to TRBJ1-6; tentative D call: TRBD1 (5 bases). Trimming removed 8 bases from V and 8 bases from J, with 13 bases in between. This CDR3 has 13 amino acids. CDR1 and CDR2 from the germline V gene are SNHLY and FYNNEI. CDR3 loop: CASQAGKDSPLHF. Written as DNA, the CDR3 is TGTGCCAGCCAAGCAGGGAAGGATTCACCCCTCCACTTT.

The rearrangement uses TRBV7-8 and TRBJ2-3, with 11 bases matching TRBD2. CDR3 length: 16 amino acids. Trimming took 4 bases from V and 2 from J; bases not matched to a gene: 5. CDR1 and CDR2 from the germline V gene are SGHVS and FQNEAQ. DNA of the CDR3: TGTGCCAGCAGCTACGGACTAGCGGGCCTCACAGATACGCAGTATTTT. Translating it yields CASSYGLAGLTDTQYF.

The V call is TRBV6-5, the J call TRBJ1-6, with D tentatively TRBD1 (5 bases). Looked up from germline, CDR1 is MNHEY and CDR2 is SVGAGI. This CDR3 comprises 15 residues. Trimming pared 7 bases from V and 5 bases from J, leaving 15 bases between. The CDR3 here is CASILWAGDNSPLHF. The DNA of the CDR3 is TGTGCCAGCATCCTCTGGGCGGGGGATAATTCACCCCTCCACTTT.

The chain has TRBV11-2 and TRBJ2-3, with unresolved D. V lost 4 bases, J lost 7 bases, and 9 bases lay in between. Per germline, CDR1 SGHAT and CDR2 FQNNGV. The CDR3 runs 12 residues. CDR3 region: CASSSHDNTQYF. The DNA for the CDR3 is TGTGCCAGCAGCTCCCACGACAATACGCAGTATTTT.